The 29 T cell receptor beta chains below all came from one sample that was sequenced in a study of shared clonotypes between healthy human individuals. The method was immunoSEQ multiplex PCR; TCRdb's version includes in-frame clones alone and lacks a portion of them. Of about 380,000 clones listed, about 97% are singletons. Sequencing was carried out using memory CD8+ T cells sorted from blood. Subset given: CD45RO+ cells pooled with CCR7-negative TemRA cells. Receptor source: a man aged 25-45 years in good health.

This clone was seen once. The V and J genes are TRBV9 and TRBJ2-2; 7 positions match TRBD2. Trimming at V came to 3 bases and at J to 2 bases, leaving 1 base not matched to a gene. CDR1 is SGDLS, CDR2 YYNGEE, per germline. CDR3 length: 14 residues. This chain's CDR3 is CASSAGLNTGELFF. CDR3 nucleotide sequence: TGTGCCAGCAGCGCGGGACTAAACACCGGGGAGCTGTTTTTT. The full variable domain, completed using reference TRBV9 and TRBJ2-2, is DSGVTQTPKHLITATGQRVTLRCSPRSGDLSVYWYQQSLDQGLQFLIQYYNGEERAKGNILERFSAQQFPDLHSELNLSSLELGDSALYFCASSAGLNTGELFFGEGSRLTVL.

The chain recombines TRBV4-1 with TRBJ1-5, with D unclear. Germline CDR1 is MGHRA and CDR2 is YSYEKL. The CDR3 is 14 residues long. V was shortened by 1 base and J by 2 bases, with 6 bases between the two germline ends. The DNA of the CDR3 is TGCGCCAGCAGCCAAGGGTGGGGCAATCAGCCCCAGCATTTT. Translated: CASSQGWGNQPQHF.

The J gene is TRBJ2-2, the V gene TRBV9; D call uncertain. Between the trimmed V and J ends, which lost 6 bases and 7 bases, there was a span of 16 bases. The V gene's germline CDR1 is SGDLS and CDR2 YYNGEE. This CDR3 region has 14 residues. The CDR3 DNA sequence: TGTGCCAGCACCAACGGTCCAGACAACGGGGAGCTGTTTTTT. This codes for CASTNGPDNGELFF.

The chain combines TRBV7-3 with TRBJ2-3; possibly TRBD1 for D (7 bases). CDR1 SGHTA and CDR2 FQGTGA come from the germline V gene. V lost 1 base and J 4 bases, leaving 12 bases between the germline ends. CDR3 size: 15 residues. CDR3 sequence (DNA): TGTGCCAGCAGCTTAAGGGACAGACTAGCAGATACGCAGTATTTT. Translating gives CASSLRDRLADTQYF.

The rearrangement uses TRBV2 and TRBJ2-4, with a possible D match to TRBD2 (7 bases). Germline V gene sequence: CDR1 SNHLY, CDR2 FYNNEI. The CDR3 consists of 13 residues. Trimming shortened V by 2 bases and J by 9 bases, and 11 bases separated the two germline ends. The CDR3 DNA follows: TGTGCCAGCAGTGAAATGGGAGGGGGCATTCAGTACTTC. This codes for CASSEMGGGIQYF.

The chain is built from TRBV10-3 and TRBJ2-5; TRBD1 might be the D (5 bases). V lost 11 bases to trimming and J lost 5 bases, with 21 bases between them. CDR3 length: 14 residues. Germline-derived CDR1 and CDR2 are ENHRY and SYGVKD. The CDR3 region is CAPNPYRQQETQYF. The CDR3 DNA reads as TGTGCCCCCAACCCATATCGACAGCAGGAGACCCAGTACTTC.

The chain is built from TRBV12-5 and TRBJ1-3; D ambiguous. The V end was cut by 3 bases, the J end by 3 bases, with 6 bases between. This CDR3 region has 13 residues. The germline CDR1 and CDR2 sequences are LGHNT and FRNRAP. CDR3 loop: CASGLGFGNTIYF. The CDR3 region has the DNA TGTGCTAGTGGTTTAGGGTTTGGAAACACCATATATTTT. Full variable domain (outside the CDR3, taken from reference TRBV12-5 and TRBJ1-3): DARVTQTPRHKVTEMGQEVTMRCQPILGHNTVFWYRQTMMQGLELLAYFRNRAPLDDSGMPKDRFSAEMPDATLATLKIQPSEPRDSAVYFCASGLGFGNTIYFGEGSWLTVV.

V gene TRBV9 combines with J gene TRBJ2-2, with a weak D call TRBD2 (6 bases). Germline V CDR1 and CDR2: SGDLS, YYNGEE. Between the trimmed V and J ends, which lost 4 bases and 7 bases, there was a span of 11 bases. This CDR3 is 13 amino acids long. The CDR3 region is CASSFLGGGELFF. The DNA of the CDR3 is TGTGCCAGCAGCTTCCTGGGAGGCGGGGAGCTGTTTTTT.

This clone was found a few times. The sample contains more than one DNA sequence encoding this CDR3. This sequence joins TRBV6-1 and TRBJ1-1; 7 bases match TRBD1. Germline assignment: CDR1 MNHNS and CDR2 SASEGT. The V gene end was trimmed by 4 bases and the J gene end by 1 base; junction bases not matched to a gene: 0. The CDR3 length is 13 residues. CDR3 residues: CASSGQGNTEAFF. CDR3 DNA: TGTGCCAGCAGTGGACAGGGGAACACTGAAGCTTTCTTT.

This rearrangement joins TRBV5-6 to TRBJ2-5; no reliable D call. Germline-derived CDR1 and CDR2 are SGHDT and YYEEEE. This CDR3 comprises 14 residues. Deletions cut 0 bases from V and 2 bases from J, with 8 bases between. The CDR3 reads CASSLAGVQETQYF. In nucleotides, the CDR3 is TGTGCCAGCAGCTTGGCTGGGGTTCAAGAGACCCAGTACTTC.

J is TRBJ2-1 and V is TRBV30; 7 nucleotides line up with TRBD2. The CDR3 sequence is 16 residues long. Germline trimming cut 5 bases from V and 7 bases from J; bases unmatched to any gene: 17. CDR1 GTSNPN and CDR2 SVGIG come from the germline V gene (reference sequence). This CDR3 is CAWGGGLVETENEQFF. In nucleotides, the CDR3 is TGTGCCTGGGGCGGAGGACTAGTCGAGACGGAGAATGAGCAGTTCTTC.

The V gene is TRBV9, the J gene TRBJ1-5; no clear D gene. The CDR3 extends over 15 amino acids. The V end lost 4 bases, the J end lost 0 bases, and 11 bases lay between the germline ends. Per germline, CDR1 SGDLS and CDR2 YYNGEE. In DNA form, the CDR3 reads TGTGCCAGCAGCCCGGACGGTTCTAGCAATCAGCCCCAGCATTTT. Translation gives CASSPDGSSNQPQHF.

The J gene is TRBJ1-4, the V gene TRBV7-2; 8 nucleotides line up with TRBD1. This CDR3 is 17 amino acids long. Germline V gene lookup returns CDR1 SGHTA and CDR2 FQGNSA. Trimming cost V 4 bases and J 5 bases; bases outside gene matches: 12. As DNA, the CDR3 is TGTGCCAGCAGCTCCTGGACAGGGTTGGTACCGAATGAAAAACTGTTTTTT. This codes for CASSSWTGLVPNEKLFF.

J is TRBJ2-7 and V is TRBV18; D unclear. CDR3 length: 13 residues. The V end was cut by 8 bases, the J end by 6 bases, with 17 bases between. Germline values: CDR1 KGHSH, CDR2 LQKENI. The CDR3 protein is CASTSADLLEQYF. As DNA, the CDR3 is TGTGCCAGCACCAGCGCCGACCTTCTCGAGCAGTACTTC.

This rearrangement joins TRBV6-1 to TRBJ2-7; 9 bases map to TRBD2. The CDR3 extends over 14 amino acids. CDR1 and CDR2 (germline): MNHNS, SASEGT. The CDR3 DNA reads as TGTGTCAGTGATCTTCCGGGACTAGCTTACGAGCAGTACTTC. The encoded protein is CVSDLPGLAYEQYF.

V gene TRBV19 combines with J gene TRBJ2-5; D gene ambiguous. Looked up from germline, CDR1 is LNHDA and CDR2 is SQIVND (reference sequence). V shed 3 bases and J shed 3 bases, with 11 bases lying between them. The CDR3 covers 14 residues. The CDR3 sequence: CASSMRRTEETQYF. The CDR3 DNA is TGTGCCAGTAGTATGCGCCGGACGGAAGAGACCCAGTACTTC.

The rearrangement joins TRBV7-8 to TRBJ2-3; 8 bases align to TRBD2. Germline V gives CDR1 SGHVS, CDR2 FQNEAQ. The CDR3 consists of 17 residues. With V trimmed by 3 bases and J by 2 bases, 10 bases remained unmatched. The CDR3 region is CASSFEHGTRNTDTQYF. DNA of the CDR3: TGTGCCAGCAGCTTTGAGCACGGGACTAGAAACACAGATACGCAGTATTTT.

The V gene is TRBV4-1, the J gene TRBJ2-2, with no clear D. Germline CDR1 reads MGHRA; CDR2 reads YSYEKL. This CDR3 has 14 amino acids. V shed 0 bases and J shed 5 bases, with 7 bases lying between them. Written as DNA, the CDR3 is TGCGCCAGCAGCCAAGATGCCAGGACCGGGGAGCTGTTTTTT. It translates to CASSQDARTGELFF.

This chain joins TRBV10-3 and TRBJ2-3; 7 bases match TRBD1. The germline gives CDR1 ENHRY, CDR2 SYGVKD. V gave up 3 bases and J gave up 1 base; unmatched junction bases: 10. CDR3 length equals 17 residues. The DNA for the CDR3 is TGTGCCATCAGTGACCCGAGGGCAGGGGGAGGCACAGATACGCAGTATTTT. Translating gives CAISDPRAGGGTDTQYF.

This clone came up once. As DNA, the CDR3 is TGTGCCAGCAGCTTAGGACACAACCGGGGAGATACGCAGTATTTT. It is translated as CASSLGHNRGDTQYF. The chain recombines TRBV11-3 with TRBJ2-3; TRBD2 might be the D (5 bases). Germline V gene lookup returns CDR1 SGHNT and CDR2 YENEEA. The ends were cut back, 1 base at V and 5 bases at J, with 13 bases in the middle. The CDR3 runs 15 residues.

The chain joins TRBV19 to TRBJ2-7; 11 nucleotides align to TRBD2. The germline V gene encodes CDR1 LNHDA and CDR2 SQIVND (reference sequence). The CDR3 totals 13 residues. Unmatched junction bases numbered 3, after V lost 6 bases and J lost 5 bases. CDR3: CASRLAGAHEQYF. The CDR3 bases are TGTGCCAGTAGACTAGCGGGAGCCCACGAGCAGTACTTC.

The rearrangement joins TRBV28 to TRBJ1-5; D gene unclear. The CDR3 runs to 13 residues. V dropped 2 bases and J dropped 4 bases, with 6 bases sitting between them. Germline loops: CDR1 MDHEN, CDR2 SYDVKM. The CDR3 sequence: CASSLPINQPQHF. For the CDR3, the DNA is TGTGCCAGCAGTTTACCGATAAATCAGCCCCAGCATTTT.

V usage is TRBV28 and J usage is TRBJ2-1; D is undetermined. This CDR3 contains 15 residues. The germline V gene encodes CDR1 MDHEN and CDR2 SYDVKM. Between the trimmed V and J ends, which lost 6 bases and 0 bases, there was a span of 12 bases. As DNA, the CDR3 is TGTGCCAGCAGACCAATAGCCGACTCCTACAATGAGCAGTTCTTC. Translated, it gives CASRPIADSYNEQFF.

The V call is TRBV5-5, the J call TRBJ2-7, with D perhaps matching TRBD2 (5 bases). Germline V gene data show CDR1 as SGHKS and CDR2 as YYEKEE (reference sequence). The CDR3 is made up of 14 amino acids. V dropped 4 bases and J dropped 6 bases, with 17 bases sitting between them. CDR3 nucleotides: TGTGCCAGCAGCCTGGGGTCTCTAGCTGGCGAGCAGTACTTC. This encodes CASSLGSLAGEQYF. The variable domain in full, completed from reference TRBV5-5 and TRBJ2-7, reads DAGVTQSPTHLIKTRGQQVTLRCSPISGHKSVSWYQQVLGQGPQFIFQYYEKEERGRGNFPDRFSARQFPNYSSELNVNALLLGDSALYLCASSLGSLAGEQYFGPGTRLTVT.

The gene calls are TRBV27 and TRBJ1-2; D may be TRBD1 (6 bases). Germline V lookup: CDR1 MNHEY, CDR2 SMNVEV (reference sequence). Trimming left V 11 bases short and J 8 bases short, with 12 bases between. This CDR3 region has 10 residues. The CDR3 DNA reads TGTGCCGTTGGGGGGGCGGGCTACACCTTC. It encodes CAVGGAGYTF.

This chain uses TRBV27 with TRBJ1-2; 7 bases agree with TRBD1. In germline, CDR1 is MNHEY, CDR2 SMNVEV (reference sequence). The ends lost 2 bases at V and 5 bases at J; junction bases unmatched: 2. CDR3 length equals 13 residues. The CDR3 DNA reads TGTGCCAGCAGTTTACGACAGGGATATGGCTACACCTTC. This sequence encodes CASSLRQGYGYTF.

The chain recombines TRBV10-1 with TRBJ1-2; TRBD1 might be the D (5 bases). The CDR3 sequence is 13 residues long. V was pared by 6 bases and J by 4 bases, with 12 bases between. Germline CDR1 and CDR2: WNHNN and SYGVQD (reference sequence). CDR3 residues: CASSLSGTYGYTF. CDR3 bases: TGCGCCAGCAGCCTTTCAGGGACCTATGGCTACACCTTC.

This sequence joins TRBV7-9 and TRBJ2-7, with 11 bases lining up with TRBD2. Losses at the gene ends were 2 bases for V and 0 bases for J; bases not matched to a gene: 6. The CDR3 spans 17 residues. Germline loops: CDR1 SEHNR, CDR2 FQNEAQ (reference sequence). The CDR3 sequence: CASSLTRGTSGSYEQYF. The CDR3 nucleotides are TGTGCCAGCAGCTTAACCCGTGGGACTAGCGGCTCCTACGAGCAGTACTTC.

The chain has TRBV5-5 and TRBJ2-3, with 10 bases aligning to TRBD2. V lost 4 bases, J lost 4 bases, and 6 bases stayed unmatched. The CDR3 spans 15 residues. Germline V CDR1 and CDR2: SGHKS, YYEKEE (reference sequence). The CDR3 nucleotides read TGTGCCAGCAGCGCGGGGACTAGCGCAGCAGATACGCAGTATTTT. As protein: CASSAGTSAADTQYF.